This is a list of T cell receptor beta chains from one sample in a study of radiotherapy plus CTLA-4 blockade in lung cancer. Method: immunoSEQ multiplex PCR; TCRdb's copy keeps in-frame clones and lacks some. This repertoire shows tens of thousands of clones, approximately 80% found once; its top ten account for 0.65% to 0.85%. The source was peripheral blood, collected from a patient treated with radiotherapy plus ipilimumab. The receptor source for this set is a human donor with non-small cell lung cancer who had stable disease on radiotherapy plus ipilimumab. The CDR3 runs from the conserved cysteine through the conserved F or W. Not all rows give a size; the values are once, few, many and, for expanded clones, a class.

CASSYGTGVGDTQYF,TRBJ2-3,-,TRBV7-3
CASSYGGNTGELFF,TRBJ2-2,-,TRBV6-5
CASSARQGAASPLHF,TRBJ1-6,-,TRBV9
CASTLPGNTEAFF,TRBJ1-1,few,TRBV5-4
CASSRGPPTF,TRBJ1-2,-,TRBV7-9
CASSLAFGTRYYEQYF,TRBJ2-7,once,TRBV7-8
CASSDRSRQYF,TRBJ2-7,-,TRBV2
CASSLGHSGNTIYF,TRBJ1-3,-,TRBV7-9
CASSRGAAQETQYF,TRBJ2-5,few,TRBV7-2
CASSPKLAALTDTQYF,TRBJ2-3,-,TRBV7-3
CASSSVRAGGYTF,TRBJ1-2,-,TRBV27
CASTDRVTGELFF,TRBJ2-2,-,TRBV28
CASSQVTGELFF,TRBJ2-2,-,TRBV4-2
CASSPDMNRGLGGYTF,TRBJ1-2,-,TRBV9
CASSRRYQETQYF,TRBJ2-5,-,TRBV7-6
CSVCKGGFGEGTDTQYF,TRBJ2-3,-,TRBV29-1
CSVLGLAGTLNSYEQYF,TRBJ2-7,-,TRBV29-1
CASSSRLAGALEQYF,TRBJ2-7,-,TRBV6-5
CASSYPQGSYSYEQYF,TRBJ2-7,few,TRBV6-6
CASSTQTGGVGSPLHF,TRBJ1-6,-,TRBV7-2
CASRRTGAGQPQHF,TRBJ1-5,-,TRBV6-1
CASSLTAGGRETQYF,TRBJ2-5,-,TRBV5-1
CASKRSVASYEQYF,TRBJ2-7,-,TRBV2
CASSFLARSTDTQYF,TRBJ2-3,few,TRBV5-6
CATSRGGQGAHYGYTF,TRBJ1-2,-,TRBV15
CASSGQGLGGELFF,TRBJ2-2,-,TRBV2
CASSPEGQRTDTQYF,TRBJ2-3,-,TRBV18
CASRATNEKLFF,TRBJ1-4,few,TRBV28
CAWSGLATETQYF,TRBJ2-5,-,TRBV30
CASSRGQGGYEQYF,TRBJ2-7,-,TRBV11-2
CASSSPSGFYGYTF,TRBJ1-2,-,TRBV28
CASSLDGTPGELFF,TRBJ2-2,-,TRBV7-9
CASSLAMFNEQFF,TRBJ2-1,-,TRBV7-2